Detailed here is one TCR beta chain. Its antigen is not identified. This entry comes from a study of response to subunit inactivated influenza vaccine. Overall study results and limits: Only a handful of new T cells, the authors suggested, are recruited with each seasonal influenza vaccination.

Via MiXCR, TCRdb re-called the RT-PCR reads, giving one row per CDR3 protein. The sample includes under 200,000 distinct CDR3 sequences, about 12% seen only once; the top ten take 25% to 30%. Germline V CDR1 and CDR2: SNHLY, FYNNEI. The V and J ends lost 7 bases and 0 bases, in that order; junction bases with no gene match: 11. The CDR3 is 16 residues long. This same sample was also part of a study on T cells expressing NK-cell markers. That paper states: What made the TCR beta cDNA was 5'RACE template switching with UMIs. Source material for TCR beta repertoires consisted of sorted CD3+CD56+NKG2C+, CD3+CD56+NKG2C- and CD3+CD56-NKG2C+ T cells. Just one sequenced donor of eight was HCMV-seronegative, while seven were seropositive. In several donors, these clonotypes also led the CD3+CD56-NKG2C+ fraction.

The sample was CD8+ T cells sorted from PBMCs, taken approximately 13 days after vaccination. The chain couples TRBV2 to TRBJ2-7; 8 positions match TRBD1. This receptor was taken from a man aged 45-60 years who received an inactivated influenza vaccine. The CDR3 DNA sequence: TGTGCCAGCAACGGGGACAGGTACTTATCCTCCTACGAGCAGTACTTC. Translating gives CASNGDRYLSSYEQYF. Full variable domain (outside the CDR3, taken from reference TRBV2 and TRBJ2-7): EPEVTQTPSHQVTQMGQEVILRCVPISNHLYFYWYRQILGQKVEFLVSFYNNEISEKSEIFDDQFSVERPDGSNFTLKIRSTKLEDSAMYFCASNGDRYLSSYEQYFGPGTRLTVT.